These 20 T cell receptor beta chains share one sample of origin, sequenced in a study of blood T cell repertoires in COVID-19. Libraries were prepared by immunoSEQ multiplex PCR; TCRdb keeps only in-frame clonotypes and omits some of them. In the table there are 270,000 or so clones, more than 70% of which are singletons. Sequenced sample: peripheral blood. The source of these receptors is a woman aged 18 to 35 with acute or convalescent COVID-19.

This sequence joins TRBV18 and TRBJ2-7; 8 bases agree with TRBD2. The ends lost 6 bases at V and 6 bases at J; junction bases unmatched: 16. The CDR3 contains 16 residues. The V gene's germline CDR1 is KGHSH and CDR2 LQKENI. CDR3 in DNA: TGTGCCAGCTCGCCTAGCGGGTCGGGGACGAACGGCGAGCAGTACTTC. The encoded protein is CASSPSGSGTNGEQYF.

The rearrangement joins TRBV7-8 to TRBJ1-2; tentatively, D is TRBD1 (6 bases). Per germline, CDR1 SGHVS and CDR2 FQNEAQ. Trimming pared 5 bases from V and 5 bases from J, leaving 18 bases between. CDR3 length: 15 residues. The CDR3 sequence is CASSPRGGSGYGYTF. CDR3 in DNA: TGTGCCAGCAGCCCGCGTGGGGGCTCAGGGTATGGCTACACCTTC.

As to this clone: The junction and the germline gene differ at one end; a read error may be behind it. V usage is TRBV7-7 and J usage is TRBJ1-3; D perhaps matches TRBD1 (6 bases). The CDR3 loop spans 14 amino acids. Germline assignment: CDR1 SSHAT and CDR2 FNYEAQ (reference sequence). CDR3 in amino acids: CASSKGHSGNTIYF. Written as DNA, the CDR3 is TGTGCTAGCAGTAAGGGACACTCTGGAAACACCATATATTTT.

J is TRBJ1-6 and V is TRBV27, with TRBD1 as a possible D gene (5 bases). The CDR3 is 15 amino acids. The V end lost 5 bases, the J end lost 3 bases, and 11 bases lay between the germline ends. CDR1 and CDR2 (germline): MNHEY, SMNVEV (reference sequence). CDR3 DNA: TGTGCCAGCAGTGTCCAGACAGACTATAATTCACCCCTCCACTTT. It specifies CASSVQTDYNSPLHF.

This chain connects TRBV9 to TRBJ2-2; 7 positions match TRBD2. Trimming removed 4 bases from V and 5 bases from J; junction bases left unmatched: 8. The CDR3 covers 15 residues. Per germline, CDR1 SGDLS and CDR2 YYNGEE. The CDR3 sequence: CASSSTSAPTGELFF. The CDR3, as DNA: TGTGCCAGCAGCTCTACTAGCGCCCCGACCGGGGAGCTGTTTTTT.

The chain has TRBV4-1 and TRBJ2-7; D gene ambiguous. The CDR3 is made up of 15 amino acids. In germline, CDR1 is MGHRA, CDR2 YSYEKL. V was pared by 3 bases and J by 0 bases, with 12 bases between. CDR3 nucleotides: TGCGCCAGCAGCCAGGAATACACTAACTCCTACGAGCAGTACTTC. Protein: CASSQEYTNSYEQYF.

The chain has TRBV19 and TRBJ2-7, with TRBD1 matching over 8 bases. The CDR3 spans 13 residues. The V and J ends lost 2 bases and 4 bases, in that order; junction bases with no gene match: 1. Per the germline V gene, CDR1 is LNHDA and CDR2 is SQIVND (reference sequence). CDR3 in amino acids: CASSITGGYEQYF. CDR3 nucleotide sequence: TGTGCCAGTAGTATAACAGGGGGTTACGAGCAGTACTTC.

The chain uses TRBV4-1 and TRBJ2-7; possible D gene TRBD2, 6 bases. Trimming cost V 4 bases and J 12 bases, with 19 bases left between them. The germline V gene has CDR1 MGHRA and CDR2 YSYEKL. The CDR3 covers 13 residues. The CDR3 nucleotides are TGCGCCAGCAGCCGGGACGGGGGACCAGAGGCGTACTTC. Translated: CASSRDGGPEAYF.

The chain recombines TRBV28 with TRBJ1-5; D is unresolved. CDR1 is MDHEN, CDR2 SYDVKM, per germline. The CDR3 length is 15 residues. The ends were cut back, 3 bases at V and 0 bases at J, with 9 bases in the middle. Here the CDR3 reads CASSLRLYSNQPQHF. For the CDR3, the DNA is TGTGCCAGCAGTTTGCGATTATATAGCAATCAGCCCCAGCATTTT.

The V call is TRBV5-4, the J call TRBJ2-1; TRBD2 matches at 11 bases. Per germline, CDR1 SGHNT and CDR2 YYREEE (reference sequence). The V gene end was trimmed by 7 bases and the J gene end by 5 bases; junction bases not matched to a gene: 11. This CDR3 has 16 amino acids. The CDR3: CASPSLAGGGDNEQFF. The CDR3 DNA sequence: TGTGCCAGCCCCTCCTTAGCGGGAGGGGGGGACAATGAGCAGTTCTTC.

In this sample, this clone turned up once. The chain uses TRBV9 and TRBJ2-1; 7 bases fit TRBD2. The CDR3 has 14 amino acids. The germline V gene encodes CDR1 SGDLS and CDR2 YYNGEE. The J segment lost 7 bases and the V segment lost 1 base, leaving 5 bases of the junction unmatched. DNA of the CDR3: TGTGCCAGCAGCGTAAGTACTAGCGATAATGAGCAGTTCTTC. Its protein product is CASSVSTSDNEQFF.

The chain is built from TRBV11-2 and TRBJ2-2; 9 bases match TRBD1. The ends lost 2 bases at V and 3 bases at J; junction bases unmatched: 10. Germline V gives CDR1 SGHAT, CDR2 FQNNGV. CDR3 size: 18 residues. The CDR3 loop reads CASSLKHNRDRDTGELFF. In DNA, the CDR3 is TGTGCCAGCAGCTTAAAACATAACCGGGACAGGGACACCGGGGAGCTGTTTTTT.

This clone was seen a few times. This chain links TRBV30 with TRBJ2-3; D is possibly TRBD1 (5 bases). Germline V CDR1 and CDR2: GTSNPN, SVGIG (reference sequence). The CDR3 is made up of 15 amino acids. V was pared by 5 bases and J by 6 bases, with 21 bases between. The DNA for the CDR3 is TGTGCCTGGGGAGACAAAGGGGTCCTTTCTGATACGCAGTATTTT. Protein product: CAWGDKGVLSDTQYF. The full variable domain, rest sourced from reference TRBV30 and TRBJ2-3, is SQTIHQWPATLVQPVGSPLSLECTVEGTSNPNLYWYRQAAGRGLQLLFYSVGIGQISSEVPQNLSASRPQDRQFILSSKKLLLSDSGFYLCAWGDKGVLSDTQYFGPGTRLTVL.

This clone was found a few times. The chain is built from TRBV7-8 and TRBJ1-4; D may be TRBD1 (5 bases). CDR3 length: 16 residues. V was cut by 5 bases and J by 0 bases, with 13 bases left in between. Germline V lookup: CDR1 SGHVS, CDR2 FQNEAQ. The DNA of the CDR3 is TGTGCCAGCAGCACTATGGGGGGGACAACTAATGAAAAACTGTTTTTT. Its translation is CASSTMGGTTNEKLFF.

The chain joins TRBV6-6 to TRBJ1-3; TRBD1 matches 7 bases. Trimming took 2 bases from V and 3 from J; bases not matched to a gene: 1. The germline V gene has CDR1 MNHNY and CDR2 SVGAGI (reference sequence). The CDR3 consists of 14 residues. The CDR3, as DNA: TGTGCCAGCAGTTACGACAGGGTTGGAAACACCATATATTTT. It translates to CASSYDRVGNTIYF.

The chain combines TRBV2 with TRBJ2-2; possible D gene TRBD2, 6 bases. The V gene lost 7 bases and the J gene lost 5 bases, with 11 bases spanning the gap. Germline V gene lookup returns CDR1 SNHLY and CDR2 FYNNEI. The CDR3 runs 13 residues. This CDR3 reads CASTRERTGELFF. The CDR3 bases are TGTGCCAGCACTCGGGAGCGAACCGGGGAGCTGTTTTTT. Together with reference TRBV2 and TRBJ2-2, the CDR3 gives the full variable domain: EPEVTQTPSHQVTQMGQEVILRCVPISNHLYFYWYRQILGQKVEFLVSFYNNEISEKSEIFDDQFSVERPDGSNFTLKIRSTKLEDSAMYFCASTRERTGELFFGEGSRLTVL.

The chain recombines TRBV2 with TRBJ1-1, with TRBD1 matching 9 bases. The V gene end was trimmed by 5 bases and the J gene end by 0 bases; junction bases not matched to a gene: 7. Germline V gives CDR1 SNHLY, CDR2 FYNNEI. The CDR3 is 16 residues long. CDR3 sequence (DNA): TGTGCCAGCAGTCGGACAGGGGTAACTGTGAACACTGAAGCTTTCTTT. Protein product: CASSRTGVTVNTEAFF.

This clone occurred a few times. The chain links TRBV20-1 to TRBJ2-7; D not certain. From germline, CDR1 is DFQATT and CDR2 SNEGSKA (reference sequence). The CDR3 sequence is 13 residues long. V shed 3 bases and J shed 0 bases, with 9 bases lying between them. CDR3 DNA: TGCAGTGCTAGTAAGCCCCTCTCCTACGAGCAGTACTTC. Protein sequence: CSASKPLSYEQYF.

This chain uses TRBV5-4 with TRBJ2-2; 7 bases are a match to TRBD2. Per the germline V gene, CDR1 is SGHNT and CDR2 is YYREEE (reference sequence). V shed 3 bases, J shed 2 bases, and the junction held 4 bases outside the gene matches. There are 15 residues in the CDR3. The CDR3, as DNA: TGTGCCAGCAGCTCGGGGGGTGGAAACACCGGGGAGCTGTTTTTT. The encoded protein is CASSSGGGNTGELFF.

This clone was seen a handful of times. The chain joins TRBV3-1 (or the pseudogene TRBV3-2) to TRBJ2-6; D is perhaps TRBD2 (7 bases). The V gene's germline CDR1 is LGHDT and CDR2 YNNKEL (reference sequence). V lost 0 bases, J lost 2 bases, and 14 bases lay in between. The CDR3 spans 18 residues. The CDR3 sequence: CASSQEYSGGAGANVLTF. The CDR3 DNA is TGTGCCAGCAGCCAAGAATATTCGGGGGGCGCTGGGGCCAACGTCCTGACTTTC.